One sample yielded the 5 T cell receptor beta chains listed below, sequenced in a study of metastatic and nonmetastatic thyroid tumors (dated by TCRdb to 2020 to 2022). The library was made by PCR. The sequencer listed for this sample is Illumina HiSeq 4000. Starting from the raw public reads, TCRdb applied fastp trimming at Q25, assembled clones with MiXCR and retained in-frame beta chains. A total of 50,000 to 65,000 clones appear in this sample, 4% to 4.5% of them only once. The ten most abundant clones make up under 25% of the sample. No patient had received any treatment before thyroid surgery. Sequenced: blood. The receptor source for this set is a female donor with papillary thyroid cancer or a benign thyroid nodule (not recorded which). Some clones in this sample may be carry-over from other donors' samples.

The genes are TRBV6-1 and TRBJ1-6, with D uncertain. The CDR3 spans 15 residues. Per germline, CDR1 MNHNS and CDR2 SASEGT. Trimming removed 2 bases at V and 10 bases at J, with 15 bases between. CDR3 region: CASSETDGGSSPLHF. The CDR3 region has the DNA TGTGCCAGCAGTGAAACAGATGGAGGGAGCTCACCCCTCCACTTT.

Concerning this clone: Mismatch with germline at one junction end may stem from a read error. The chain carries TRBV24-1 and TRBJ2-2; possibly TRBD2 for D (5 bases). Germline V gene data show CDR1 as KGHDR and CDR2 as SFDVKD. CDR3 length equals 17 residues. Here the CDR3 reads CAASEGYGIMGTGELFF. The CDR3 DNA sequence: TGTGCCGCCAGTGAAGGGTACGGGATTATGGGCACCGGGGAGCTGTTTTTT.

This clone was detected ten times or more. The chain couples TRBV27 to TRBJ2-2, with 11 bases that match TRBD2. Per germline, CDR1 MNHEY and CDR2 SMNVEV (reference sequence). The CDR3 spans 19 residues. V gave up 6 bases and J gave up 1 base; unmatched junction bases: 13. The CDR3 DNA follows: TGTGCCAGCAGATTCGCGGCTAGCGGGAGGAATAGGAACACCGGGGAGCTGTTTTTT. Translated, it gives CASRFAASGRNRNTGELFF.

There are a few counts of this clone. The chain employs TRBV19 and TRBJ2-7, with 15 bases matching TRBD2. Germline assignment: CDR1 LNHDA and CDR2 SQIVND (reference sequence). This CDR3 comprises 20 residues. The junction had 16 bases not matched to a gene; V was cut back by 5 bases and J by 2 bases. CDR3 sequence reads: CASSASLAWTSGRATYEQYF. CDR3 DNA sequence: TGTGCCAGTAGTGCCTCCCTCGCCTGGACTAGCGGGAGGGCCACCTACGAGCAGTACTTC.

This clone was seen at least ten times. The chain carries TRBV5-1 and TRBJ2-7; D unresolved. V was cut by 1 base and J by 2 bases, with 13 bases left in between. Germline CDR1 and CDR2: SGHRS and YFSETQ. The CDR3 runs to 15 residues. In DNA, the CDR3 is TGCGCCAGCAGCTTGCGTTCCGACTCAACCTACGAGCAGTACTTC. Its translation is CASSLRSDSTYEQYF.